The 27 T cell receptor beta chains below come from one sample, sequenced in a study of cytomegalovirus exposure and HLA in healthy donors. It was with 60 Vbeta and 13 Jbeta primers that the PCR ran. Some clones are missing from TCRdb's copy, which holds only in-frame ones; the method was immunoSEQ multiplex PCR. The sample holds around 67,000 clones, about 74% seen once. Sequenced material: PBMCs. The receptors here all came from a woman in her thirties in good health and CMV-seropositive.

This clone showed up just once. The J gene is TRBJ1-5, the V gene TRBV4-1, with TRBD1 as a possible D gene (5 bases). V lost 2 bases and J 7 bases, leaving 18 bases between the germline ends. The CDR3 loop spans 16 amino acids. Germline V lookup: CDR1 MGHRA, CDR2 YSYEKL. The CDR3 here is CASSQKLGGGRQPQHF. Written as DNA, the CDR3 is TGCGCCAGCAGCCAAAAGTTGGGCGGGGGAAGACAGCCCCAGCATTTT.

The CDR3 DNA is TGTGCCAGCAGCCTAGAGGCAGGGGTTGTGCATGAGCAGTTCTTC. Its translation is CASSLEAGVVHEQFF. The V and J genes are TRBV27 and TRBJ2-1; TRBD1 might be the D (6 bases). Germline loops: CDR1 MNHEY, CDR2 SMNVEV (reference sequence). The germline V and J ends were trimmed by 6 bases and 8 bases, with 20 bases remaining between them. CDR3 size: 15 residues.

The chain employs TRBV4-3 and TRBJ1-2; a possible D gene is TRBD1 (5 bases). V lost 0 bases and J lost 4, with 15 bases in between. CDR1 is LGHNA and CDR2 is YSLEER in the germline V gene. The CDR3 consists of 16 residues. The CDR3 loop reads CASSQERGGGGYGYTF. DNA of the CDR3: TGCGCCAGCAGCCAAGAGCGCGGGGGTGGTGGCTATGGCTACACCTTC.

V is TRBV9 and J is TRBJ2-7; D may be TRBD2 (6 bases). V shed 9 bases and J shed 5 bases, with 12 bases lying between them. This CDR3 region has 11 residues. Germline CDR1 and CDR2: SGDLS and YYNGEE. CDR3 sequence (DNA): TGTGCCAACCGCGGGGACCACGAGCAGTACTTC. This sequence encodes CANRGDHEQYF.

This clone was detected only once. The CDR3 is CASSPDGESNQPQHF. The CDR3 DNA reads as TGCGCCAGCAGCCCCGACGGGGAGAGCAATCAGCCCCAGCATTTT. This sequence joins TRBV5-1 and TRBJ1-5; D remains ambiguous. CDR1 and CDR2 (germline): SGHRS, YFSETQ. Trimming left V 4 bases short and J 1 base short, with 12 bases between. CDR3 length equals 15 residues.

The chain uses TRBV5-1 and TRBJ2-7; 8 positions match TRBD1. Trimming took 4 bases from V and 6 from J; bases not matched to a gene: 3. The CDR3 covers 12 residues. CDR1 and CDR2 from the germline V gene are SGHRS and YFSETQ. CDR3 DNA: TGCGCCAGCAGCCAGACAGGGGCCGAGCAGTACTTC. It specifies CASSQTGAEQYF.

The chain has TRBV6-1 and TRBJ2-7, with 9 nucleotides matching TRBD2. V shed 0 bases, J shed 6 bases, and the junction held 9 bases outside the gene matches. CDR1 is MNHNS and CDR2 is SASEGT in the germline V gene. This CDR3 is built from 16 residues. The CDR3 DNA is TGTGCCAGCAGTGAAGCGACTGCGGGAGGGCCGGGCGAGCAGTACTTC. Translation gives CASSEATAGGPGEQYF.

This clone was counted between two and nine times. The chain joins TRBV6-1 to TRBJ1-6, with 8 bases matching TRBD1. Looked up from germline, CDR1 is MNHNS and CDR2 is SASEGT. V lost 5 bases, J lost 8 bases, and 5 bases stayed unmatched. This CDR3 region has 14 residues. CDR3 sequence: CASSPGTGHSPLHF. The CDR3 region has the DNA TGTGCCAGCAGTCCAGGGACAGGTCATTCACCCCTCCACTTT.

This clone was observed once. This chain joins TRBV10-3 and TRBJ2-7; D not resolved. The length of the CDR3 is 11 residues. Deletions cut 6 bases from V and 2 bases from J, with 5 bases between. Germline V gene data show CDR1 as ENHRY and CDR2 as SYGVKD. The CDR3 bases are TGTGCCATCAGCCAAACCTACGAGCAGTACTTC. Translated: CAISQTYEQYF.

The chain combines TRBV14 with TRBJ2-3; perhaps TRBD1 as D (5 bases). The CDR3 covers 13 residues. Between the trimmed V and J ends, which lost 0 bases and 4 bases, there was a span of 5 bases. Germline CDR1 reads SGHDN; CDR2 reads FVKESK. CDR3 in DNA: TGTGCCAGCAGCCAAGAAGGGGCAGATACGCAGTATTTT. Translated, it gives CASSQEGADTQYF.

The chain joins TRBV5-1 to TRBJ2-5; 11 nucleotides match TRBD1. The germline V gene has CDR1 SGHRS and CDR2 YFSETQ. With V trimmed by 0 bases and J by 2 bases, 6 bases remained unmatched. There are 17 residues in the CDR3. The CDR3 loop is CASSLAGQGASQETQYF. The CDR3 nucleotides read TGCGCCAGCAGCTTGGCCGGACAGGGGGCATCACAAGAGACCCAGTACTTC.

The chain is built from TRBV7-9 and TRBJ2-3; 7 bases fit TRBD2. V dropped 6 bases and J dropped 3; count of bases not matched to a gene: 6. This CDR3 contains 14 residues. CDR1 and CDR2 (germline): SEHNR, FQNEAQ (reference sequence). The CDR3 nucleotides are TGTGCCAGCAGACGAAAGCGGGGAACAGATACGCAGTATTTT. As protein: CASRRKRGTDTQYF.

The rearrangement uses TRBV30 and TRBJ1-1; possible D gene TRBD1, 6 bases. The CDR3 has 15 amino acids. The V end lost 0 bases, the J end lost 3 bases, and 14 bases lay between the germline ends. Germline V gene sequence: CDR1 GTSNPN, CDR2 SVGIG (reference sequence). CDR3 protein: CAWSVYRAGDTEAFF. The CDR3 region has the DNA TGTGCCTGGAGTGTGTACAGGGCGGGCGACACTGAAGCTTTCTTT.

The chain has TRBV28 and TRBJ2-5, with D tentatively TRBD2 (6 bases). Germline V gives CDR1 MDHEN, CDR2 SYDVKM. V dropped 6 bases and J dropped 4 bases, with 15 bases sitting between them. The CDR3 totals 14 residues. CDR3 sequence: CASSPGGAGETQYF. The CDR3 DNA sequence: TGTGCCAGCAGCCCCGGCGGGGCCGGAGAGACCCAGTACTTC.

CDR3 region: CASSSIQGTGNTIYF. The CDR3 region has the DNA TGTGCCAGCAGTTCTATACAGGGTACTGGAAACACCATATATTTT. V and J are TRBV6-1 and TRBJ1-3; weak D call: TRBD1 (6 bases). V lost 5 bases, J lost 2 bases, and 13 bases lay in between. CDR3 size: 15 residues. CDR1 is MNHNS, CDR2 SASEGT, per germline.

The V and J genes are TRBV7-9 and TRBJ2-5, with a weak D call TRBD2 (7 bases). The germline V and J ends were trimmed by 4 bases and 1 base, with 16 bases remaining between them. The germline CDR1 and CDR2 sequences are SEHNR and FQNEAQ (reference sequence). The CDR3 loop spans 16 amino acids. This CDR3 is CASSSSWGGPQETQYF. CDR3 DNA sequence: TGTGCCAGCAGCTCCTCCTGGGGGGGGCCCCAAGAGACCCAGTACTTC.

V usage is TRBV7-9 and J usage is TRBJ1-4; D is unclear. Trimming stripped 1 base from V and 8 bases from J, with 11 bases between. The V gene's germline CDR1 is SEHNR and CDR2 FQNEAQ (reference sequence). The CDR3 is 14 amino acids. CDR3 sequence (DNA): TGTGCCAGCAGCTTAGACGAGCTGCGAGAAAAACTGTTTTTT. This translates into CASSLDELREKLFF.

The V gene is TRBV5-4, the J gene TRBJ2-3; 7 bases match TRBD2. CDR3 length: 15 residues. Germline lookup yields CDR1 SGHNT and CDR2 YYREEE (reference sequence). After removal of 3 bases from V and 5 bases from J, the junction contained 9 bases not matched to a gene. CDR3 loop: CASSSTGWGGDTQYF. The CDR3 bases are TGTGCCAGCAGCTCCACTGGGTGGGGGGGAGATACGCAGTATTTT.

V is TRBV2 and J is TRBJ1-4, with unresolved D. The CDR3 loop spans 11 amino acids. Trimming took 6 bases from V and 6 from J, leaving 5 bases between them. The germline V gene encodes CDR1 SNHLY and CDR2 FYNNEI. The CDR3 reads CASRAYEKLFF. The CDR3 nucleotides are TGTGCCAGCAGGGCCTATGAAAAACTGTTTTTT.

A few counts support this clone. The chain combines TRBV5-1 with TRBJ1-1; perhaps TRBD1 as D (6 bases). V was trimmed by 2 bases and J by 5 bases, leaving 13 bases between them. The germline V gene has CDR1 SGHRS and CDR2 YFSETQ. The CDR3 covers 14 residues. The DNA of the CDR3 is TGCGCCAGCAGCTTAACAGGGCTTGTGACTGAAGCTTTCTTT. Protein sequence: CASSLTGLVTEAFF.

The chain recombines TRBV28 with TRBJ2-7, with D maybe TRBD2 (6 bases). V lost 4 bases to trimming and J lost 12 bases, with 13 bases between them. Germline V CDR1 and CDR2: MDHEN, SYDVKM. This CDR3 spans 11 amino acids. CDR3 loop: CASSSGLSTYF. The DNA of the CDR3 is TGTGCCAGCAGTTCGGGACTGTCGACGTACTTC.

The sample holds a few counts of this clone. The same CDR3 can be traced to other DNA sequences in this sample. The chain employs TRBV28 and TRBJ1-5, with 10 bases identical to TRBD1. This CDR3 has 15 amino acids. Per germline, CDR1 MDHEN and CDR2 SYDVKM. V gave up 6 bases and J gave up 2 bases; unmatched junction bases: 4. Here the CDR3 DNA reads TGTGCCAGCAGCTTCGGGACAGGGGGCAATCAGCCCCAGCATTTT. This translates into CASSFGTGGNQPQHF.

The rearrangement joins TRBV27 to TRBJ1-5; possible D gene TRBD1, 5 bases. Germline values: CDR1 MNHEY, CDR2 SMNVEV (reference sequence). The CDR3 runs to 13 residues. V was pared by 5 bases and J by 3 bases, with 8 bases between. The CDR3 sequence is CASSTDTNQPQHF. CDR3 nucleotides: TGTGCCAGCAGTACGGACACCAATCAGCCCCAGCATTTT.

This clone was observed a few times. V gene TRBV15 combines with J gene TRBJ2-5; perhaps TRBD2 as D (5 bases). The CDR3 runs 14 residues. Looked up from germline, CDR1 is LNHNV and CDR2 is YYDKDF (reference sequence). Trimming removed 2 bases at V and 7 bases at J, with 14 bases between. The CDR3 coding sequence is TGTGCCACCAGCAGAACCGGGGTCTCGGGGACCCAGTACTTC. This translates into CATSRTGVSGTQYF.

The chain combines TRBV6-5 with TRBJ1-3; TRBD1 matches at 7 bases. This CDR3 comprises 15 residues. In germline, CDR1 is MNHEY, CDR2 SVGAGI. V was clipped by 6 bases and J by 2 bases; unmatched bases: 7. In DNA, the CDR3 is TGTGCCAGCAGCCGACAGGGTGCTACTGGAAACACCATATATTTT. It encodes CASSRQGATGNTIYF.

The chain joins TRBV28 to TRBJ2-3; 7 bases fit TRBD2. J gave up 0 bases and V 5 bases, and 17 bases lay outside the gene matches. CDR1 MDHEN and CDR2 SYDVKM come from the germline V gene. The CDR3 covers 19 residues. The CDR3 reads CASSPTREAGRASTDTQYF. The CDR3 nucleotides are TGTGCCAGCAGTCCGACCCGAGAAGCAGGGAGGGCTAGCACAGATACGCAGTATTTT.

The V call is TRBV2, the J call TRBJ2-7, with TRBD2 identical over 9 bases. CDR3 length: 14 amino acids. Per the germline V gene, CDR1 is SNHLY and CDR2 is FYNNEI. J was trimmed by 2 bases and V by 7 bases; bases with no gene match: 6. In DNA form, the CDR3 reads TGTGCCAGCAAGTCAGCGGGAGGTACCTACGAGCAGTACTTC. The encoded protein is CASKSAGGTYEQYF.